A selection of T cell receptor beta chains follows, all from one sample in a study of Graves' ophthalmopathy and Graves' hyperthyroidism. From the multiplex PCR reads, TCRdb called clonotypes with MiXCR, one entry per CDR3 protein. The sample includes 400,000 to 450,000 distinct CDR3 sequences, 21% of them seen just once. Sample: peripheral blood. The receptors here all came from a woman aged 18-30 years with stable Graves' hyperthyroidism. The CDR3 runs from the conserved cysteine through the conserved F or W. The order of the fields is D gene, J gene, V gene, clone size, CDR3 protein, CDR3 DNA. The D gene is left open where the match is weak. Clone sizes are given selectively: once, few, many, or a class where the clone is expanded.

D gene: -
J gene: TRBJ1-5
V gene: TRBV6-5
clone size: many
CDR3 protein: CASHREGGQPQHF
CDR3 DNA: TGTGCCAGCCACAGGGAAGGAGGACAGCCCCAGCATTTT

D gene: -
J gene: TRBJ2-7
V gene: TRBV2
clone size: many
CDR3 protein: CASSEWQSYEQYF
CDR3 DNA: TGTGCCAGCAGTGAGTGGCAGTCCTACGAGCAGTACTTC

D gene: -
J gene: TRBJ2-2
V gene: TRBV15
clone size: few
CDR3 protein: CATSVSYSPAGGELFF
CDR3 DNA: TGTGCCACCAGTGTTTCCTACTCCCCCGCGGGCGGGGAGCTGTTTTTT

D gene: -
J gene: TRBJ2-7
V gene: TRBV2
clone size: many
CDR3 protein: CASTEGQGKQYF
CDR3 DNA: TGTGCCAGCACCGAAGGGCAGGGGAAGCAGTACTTC

D gene: TRBD2
J gene: TRBJ2-7
V gene: TRBV20-1
clone size: many
CDR3 protein: CSAPLQLARQYF
CDR3 DNA: TGCAGTGCCCCACTCCAACTAGCGCGGCAGTACTTC

D gene: -
J gene: TRBJ2-5
V gene: TRBV18
clone size: many
CDR3 protein: CASSPGLASGETQYF
CDR3 DNA: TGTGCCAGCTCACCAGGGCTAGCATCGGGAGAGACCCAGTACTTC

D gene: -
J gene: TRBJ1-3
V gene: TRBV4-1
clone size: many
CDR3 protein: CASSLRESSGNTIYF
CDR3 DNA: TGCGCCAGCAGCCTCCGGGAGAGCTCTGGAAACACCATATATTTT

D gene: -
J gene: TRBJ2-2
V gene: TRBV7-9
clone size: many
CDR3 protein: CASSLSVNTGELFF
CDR3 DNA: TGTGCCAGCAGCTTAAGCGTGAACACCGGGGAGCTGTTTTTT

D gene: TRBD1
J gene: TRBJ1-5
V gene: TRBV11-2
clone size: many
CDR3 protein: CASSPGGQGFNQPQHF
CDR3 DNA: TGTGCCAGCAGCCCAGGGGGACAGGGCTTCAATCAGCCCCAGCATTTT

D gene: -
J gene: TRBJ2-5
V gene: TRBV12-3/TRBV12-4
clone size: many
CDR3 protein: CASSSKTRKETQYF
CDR3 DNA: TGTGCCAGCAGTTCCAAAACTAGAAAGGAGACCCAGTACTTC

D gene: TRBD1
J gene: TRBJ2-2
V gene: TRBV27
clone size: many
CDR3 protein: CASSTAGTATGELFF
CDR3 DNA: TGTGCCAGCAGTACCGCCGGGACAGCCACCGGGGAGCTGTTTTTT

D gene: TRBD1
J gene: TRBJ2-7
V gene: TRBV6-5
clone size: few
CDR3 protein: CASSYEGALYEQYF
CDR3 DNA: TGTGCCAGCAGTTATGAGGGGGCACTGTACGAGCAGTACTTC

D gene: -
J gene: TRBJ1-3
V gene: TRBV7-2
clone size: many
CDR3 protein: CASSFTAGSGNTIYF
CDR3 DNA: TGTGCCAGCAGCTTCACGGCAGGCTCTGGAAACACCATATATTTT

D gene: TRBD1
J gene: TRBJ1-2
V gene: TRBV29-1
clone size: many
CDR3 protein: CSVTRQGQGDSGYTF
CDR3 DNA: TGCAGCGTAACGCGTCAGGGACAGGGGGATAGTGGCTACACCTTC

D gene: TRBD2
J gene: TRBJ2-5
V gene: TRBV6-1
clone size: -
CDR3 protein: CAGAAGGLETQYF
CDR3 DNA: TGTGCCGGGGCGGCGGGGGGGTTAGAGACCCAGTACTTC

D gene: -
J gene: TRBJ1-6
V gene: TRBV7-2
clone size: many
CDR3 protein: CASSLVMRSPLHF
CDR3 DNA: TGTGCCAGCAGCTTAGTGATGAGATCACCCCTCCACTTT

D gene: -
J gene: TRBJ2-5
V gene: TRBV29-1
clone size: many
CDR3 protein: CSVGYTETQYF
CDR3 DNA: TGCAGCGTTGGGTACACGGAGACCCAGTACTTC

D gene: TRBD1
J gene: TRBJ2-2
V gene: TRBV5-1
clone size: few
CDR3 protein: CASSPTGAPNTGELFF
CDR3 DNA: TGCGCCAGCAGCCCGACAGGGGCCCCGAACACCGGGGAGCTGTTTTTT

D gene: -
J gene: TRBJ2-5
V gene: TRBV27
clone size: -
CDR3 protein: CASSRVDRQETQYF
CDR3 DNA: TGTGCCAGCAGTCGAGTGGACAGACAAGAGACCCAGTACTTC

D gene: TRBD1
J gene: TRBJ2-7
V gene: TRBV15
clone size: many
CDR3 protein: CATSQRQGDYEQYF
CDR3 DNA: TGTGCCACCAGCCAACGACAGGGGGATTACGAGCAGTACTTC

D gene: -
J gene: TRBJ1-2
V gene: TRBV7-6
clone size: many
CDR3 protein: CASSLGPGESYGYTF
CDR3 DNA: TGTGCCAGCAGCTTAGGTCCAGGGGAGAGCTATGGCTACACCTTC

D gene: TRBD1
J gene: TRBJ2-7
V gene: TRBV12-3/TRBV12-4
clone size: -
CDR3 protein: CASSPDTGVKDEQYF
CDR3 DNA: TGTGCCAGCAGCCCCGATACAGGGGTGAAGGACGAGCAGTACTTC

D gene: -
J gene: TRBJ1-2
V gene: TRBV11-2
clone size: many
CDR3 protein: CASSLDRTGGLYGYTF
CDR3 DNA: TGTGCCAGCAGCTTAGATCGTACGGGGGGCCTTTATGGCTACACCTTC

D gene: -
J gene: TRBJ2-7
V gene: TRBV6-1
clone size: -
CDR3 protein: CASSENLSYEQYF
CDR3 DNA: TGTGCCAGCAGCGAGAACTTATCCTACGAGCAGTACTTC

D gene: TRBD1
J gene: TRBJ2-5
V gene: TRBV5-1
clone size: many
CDR3 protein: CASGTDRVQETQYF
CDR3 DNA: TGCGCCAGCGGAACGGACAGGGTACAAGAGACCCAGTACTTC

D gene: TRBD2
J gene: TRBJ2-5
V gene: TRBV28
clone size: once
CDR3 protein: CACSPRTSGGHQETQYF
CDR3 DNA: TGTGCCTGCAGTCCCCGGACTAGCGGGGGACACCAAGAGACCCAGTACTTC

D gene: -
J gene: TRBJ1-1
V gene: TRBV20-1
clone size: -
CDR3 protein: CSALNYATNTEAFF
CDR3 DNA: TGCAGTGCTTTGAACTACGCAACGAACACTGAAGCTTTCTTT

D gene: -
J gene: TRBJ1-2
V gene: TRBV12-3/TRBV12-4
clone size: many
CDR3 protein: CASTPSHGSYGYTF
CDR3 DNA: TGTGCCAGCACGCCCAGTCATGGGTCATATGGCTACACCTTC

D gene: -
J gene: TRBJ1-2
V gene: TRBV12-3/TRBV12-4
clone size: many
CDR3 protein: CASSPSRDYGYTF
CDR3 DNA: TGTGCCAGCAGCCCGTCTCGGGACTATGGCTACACCTTC

D gene: TRBD2
J gene: TRBJ2-7
V gene: TRBV7-2
clone size: many
CDR3 protein: CASSTGLAVEEQYF
CDR3 DNA: TGTGCCAGCAGCACGGGACTAGCGGTGGAGGAGCAGTACTTC

D gene: -
J gene: TRBJ2-7
V gene: TRBV11-2
clone size: -
CDR3 protein: CASSPRTGSGANEQYF
CDR3 DNA: TGTGCCAGCAGCCCGCGTACAGGGAGTGGGGCCAACGAGCAGTACTTC

D gene: -
J gene: TRBJ1-1
V gene: TRBV19
clone size: many
CDR3 protein: CASSMGLDTEAFF
CDR3 DNA: TGTGCCAGTAGTATGGGTCTGGACACTGAAGCTTTCTTT

D gene: -
J gene: TRBJ1-5
V gene: TRBV6-2/TRBV6-3
clone size: many
CDR3 protein: CASSYPDTLQPQHF
CDR3 DNA: TGTGCCAGCAGTTACCCCGACACCCTTCAGCCCCAGCATTTT

D gene: TRBD2
J gene: TRBJ2-7
V gene: TRBV12-3/TRBV12-4
clone size: many
CDR3 protein: CASRLAGAYEQYF
CDR3 DNA: TGTGCCAGCAGACTAGCGGGAGCCTACGAGCAGTACTTC

D gene: -
J gene: TRBJ1-2
V gene: TRBV6-5
clone size: many
CDR3 protein: CAGSSTLRQRGYTF
CDR3 DNA: TGTGCCGGCAGTTCGACTCTCCGGCAGAGGGGCTACACCTTC

D gene: TRBD2
J gene: TRBJ2-5
V gene: TRBV2
clone size: many
CDR3 protein: CASKRDGGETQYF
CDR3 DNA: TGTGCCAGCAAGCGGGACGGGGGAGAGACCCAGTACTTC

D gene: -
J gene: TRBJ1-1
V gene: TRBV7-2
clone size: many
CDR3 protein: CASSSGQSKLNTEAFF
CDR3 DNA: TGTGCCAGCAGCTCCGGACAGTCTAAATTGAACACTGAAGCTTTCTTT

D gene: TRBD2
J gene: TRBJ2-5
V gene: TRBV12-3/TRBV12-4
clone size: -
CDR3 protein: CASSLGGRGTQYF
CDR3 DNA: TGTGCCAGCAGTCTGGGCGGGAGAGGGACCCAGTACTTC

D gene: -
J gene: TRBJ1-5
V gene: TRBV12-3/TRBV12-4
clone size: many
CDR3 protein: CASKADSNQPQHF
CDR3 DNA: TGTGCCAGCAAAGCGGATAGCAATCAGCCCCAGCATTTT